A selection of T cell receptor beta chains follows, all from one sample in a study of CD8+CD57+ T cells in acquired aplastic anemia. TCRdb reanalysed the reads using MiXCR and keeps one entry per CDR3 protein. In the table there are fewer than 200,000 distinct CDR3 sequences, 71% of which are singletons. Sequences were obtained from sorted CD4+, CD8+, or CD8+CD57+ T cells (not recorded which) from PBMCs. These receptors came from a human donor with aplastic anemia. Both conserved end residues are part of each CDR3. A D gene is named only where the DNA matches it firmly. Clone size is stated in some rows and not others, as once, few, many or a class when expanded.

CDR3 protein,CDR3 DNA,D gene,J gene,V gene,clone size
CASSVDKGSVYGYTF,TGTGCCAGCAGCGTCGACAAGGGCTCGGTCTATGGCTACACCTTC,NA,TRBJ1-2,TRBV9,NA
CASSHHGASYEQYF,TGTGCCAGCAGCCACCACGGTGCCAGCTACGAGCAGTACTTC,NA,TRBJ2-7,TRBV14,NA
CASSYSVAGGREQYF,TGTGCCAGCAGTTACTCGGTTGCGGGAGGACGAGAGCAGTACTTC,TRBD2,TRBJ2-7,TRBV6-5,NA
CASSSRATEAFF,TGTGCCAGCAGCTCCAGGGCCACTGAAGCTTTCTTT,NA,TRBJ1-1,TRBV9,NA
CASSLRSGRGTGELFF,TGTGCCAGCAGCTTACGGAGCGGGAGGGGTACCGGGGAGCTGTTTTTT,TRBD2,TRBJ2-2,TRBV7-3,once
CASSFGDSTDTQYF,TGTGCCAGCAGTTTTGGGGATAGCACAGATACGCAGTATTTT,NA,TRBJ2-3,TRBV12-3/TRBV12-4,NA
CASSFRHYNEQFF,TGTGCCAGCAGCTTTCGGCACTACAATGAGCAGTTCTTC,NA,TRBJ2-1,TRBV7-9,NA
CASSGKGEGSADTQYF,TGTGCCAGCAGCGGCAAGGGCGAGGGGAGCGCAGATACGCAGTATTTT,NA,TRBJ2-3,TRBV9,NA
CSVAGQGIGNTEAFF,TGCAGCGTTGCTGGACAGGGCATCGGGAACACTGAAGCTTTCTTT,TRBD1,TRBJ1-1,TRBV29-1,NA
CASSLLADEQYF,TGTGCCAGCAGCTTACTAGCCGACGAGCAGTACTTC,NA,TRBJ2-7,TRBV7-9,NA
CSASPGRDNSPLHF,TGCAGTGCCTCACCGGGCAGAGATAATTCACCCCTCCACTTT,NA,TRBJ1-6,TRBV20-1,few
CAASDTRAADTQYF,TGTGCCGCCAGTGACACCAGGGCGGCGGATACGCAGTATTTT,NA,TRBJ2-3,TRBV24-1,NA
CASRQVDYGYTF,TGTGCCAGCCGACAGGTTGACTATGGCTACACCTTC,NA,TRBJ1-2,TRBV19,NA
CSARSTSGRGYNEQFF,TGCAGTGCTAGATCGACTAGCGGGAGGGGATACAATGAGCAGTTCTTC,TRBD2,TRBJ2-1,TRBV20-1,many
CASSFTYRDNEQFF,TGTGCCAGCAGCTTCACCTACAGGGACAATGAGCAGTTCTTC,NA,TRBJ2-1,TRBV7-9,NA
CASSQAKGSGANVLTF,TGCGCCAGCAGCCAAGCTAAGGGCTCTGGGGCCAACGTCCTGACTTTC,NA,TRBJ2-6,TRBV4-3,NA
CASSVGEGSTDTQYF,TGTGCCAGCAGTGTCGGCGAGGGGAGTACAGATACGCAGTATTTT,NA,TRBJ2-3,TRBV6-1,NA
CASSLGAGLGTEAFF,TGTGCCAGCAGCCTGGGGGCAGGGCTCGGCACTGAAGCTTTCTTT,NA,TRBJ1-1,TRBV7-2,NA
CASSIGNTQYF,TGTGCCAGCAGTATCGGCAATACGCAGTATTTT,NA,TRBJ2-3,TRBV25-1,few
CASSDRGLSYEQYF,TGTGCCAGCAGTGACCGGGGGCTCTCCTACGAGCAGTACTTC,NA,TRBJ2-7,TRBV6-1,NA
CSGSGGSYEQYF,TGCAGTGGGTCAGGGGGCTCCTACGAGCAGTACTTC,TRBD1,TRBJ2-7,TRBV20-1,few
CASSLTRTEVETQYF,TGTGCCAGCAGCTTAACCCGGACGGAAGTGGAGACCCAGTACTTC,NA,TRBJ2-5,TRBV7-2,NA
CASSLRRTGSMNTEAFF,TGTGCCAGCAGCTTACGCAGGACAGGGTCGATGAACACTGAAGCTTTCTTC,TRBD1,TRBJ2-1,TRBV7-9,NA
CASSLNLGGNEQFF,TGTGCCAGCAGCCTAAATCTTGGCGGGAATGAGCAGTTCTTC,NA,TRBJ2-1,TRBV7-3,NA
CASSPTSGGKPDTQYF,TGTGCCAGCAGCCCGACTAGCGGGGGGAAACCAGATACGCAGTATTTT,TRBD2,TRBJ2-3,TRBV7-3,NA
CASSLTDRYGYTF,TGTGCCAGCAGCTTGACAGACCGCTATGGCTACACCTTC,NA,TRBJ1-2,TRBV7-2,NA
CASSLRAYNGDEQFF,TGTGCCAGCAGCCTTAGAGCGTATAATGGGGATGAGCAGTTCTTC,NA,TRBJ2-1,TRBV7-6,NA
CASSPGRINSPLHF,TGTGCCAGCAGCCCTGGACGGATAAATTCACCCCTCCACTTT,NA,TRBJ1-6,TRBV9,NA
CATRKGSGDYEQYF,TGCGCCACCCGGAAGGGGAGCGGGGACTACGAGCAGTACTTC,TRBD2,TRBJ2-7,TRBV11-1,once
CASSFRDWGRYEQYF,TGTGCCAGCAGCTTTAGGGACTGGGGGAGGTACGAGCAGTACTTC,NA,TRBJ2-7,TRBV7-9,medium-sized
CASSPGLADEQYF,TGTGCCAGCAGTCCGGGACTCGCGGACGAGCAGTACTTC,NA,TRBJ2-7,TRBV2,NA
CASSEGGNRETQYF,TGTGCCAGTAGTGAAGGGGGTAATAGGGAGACCCAGTACTTC,NA,TRBJ2-5,TRBV19,NA
CASSRMQGSSYEQYF,TGTGCCAGCAGCAGGATGCAGGGGAGCTCCTACGAGCAGTACTTC,NA,TRBJ2-7,TRBV5-4,NA
CASSGSGQGGCTF,TGTGCCAGCAGTGGCTCTGGACAGGGCGGTTGCACCTTC,TRBD1,TRBJ1-2,TRBV2,NA
CSARDDPDGWSTEAFF,TGCAGTGCTAGAGATGATCCGGACGGGTGGAGCACTGAAGCTTTCTTT,NA,TRBJ1-1,TRBV20-1,once
CASSIRRQGRNQPQHF,TGTGCCAGTAGTATCCGAAGGCAGGGGAGGAATCAGCCCCAGCATTTT,NA,TRBJ1-5,TRBV19,NA
CASSDSRGGNNEQFF,TGTGCCAGCAGTGACTCGCGCGGGGGGAACAATGAGCAGTTCTTC,TRBD2,TRBJ2-1,TRBV6-4,NA
CASSSGTSGNTGELFF,TGTGCCAGCAGCTCCGGGACTAGCGGGAACACCGGGGAGCTGTTTTTT,TRBD2,TRBJ2-2,TRBV7-9,NA
CASSGFQETQYF,TGCGCCAGCAGCGGGTTCCAAGAGACCCAGTACTTC,NA,TRBJ2-5,TRBV5-1,NA
CASNLGTGTSRGSPLHF,TGTGCCAGTAACTTAGGGACAGGGACATCCCGCGGTTCACCCCTCCACTTT,TRBD1,TRBJ1-6,TRBV19,NA
CAIRGTDSYNEQFF,TGTGCCATCAGAGGGACAGACTCCTACAATGAGCAGTTCTTC,TRBD1,TRBJ2-1,TRBV10-3,NA
CATSDFSTGYNEQFF,TGTGCCACCAGTGATTTCTCTACAGGTTACAATGAGCAGTTCTTC,NA,TRBJ2-1,TRBV24-1,NA
CATSRGGAALNYGYTF,TGTGCCACCAGCAGAGGTGGAGCAGCCCTAAACTATGGCTACACCTTC,NA,TRBJ1-2,TRBV15,few
CASSQGGSGDGYTF,TGTGCCAGCAGCCAAGGAGGCAGTGGCGATGGCTACACCTTC,NA,TRBJ1-2,TRBV4-2,NA
CASSGQGGDTGELFF,TGTGCCAGCAGTGGACAGGGGGGAGACACCGGGGAGCTGTTTTTT,TRBD1,TRBJ2-2,TRBV6-4,few
CASSYGQGLALHF,TGTGCCAGCAGTTACGGACAGGGTCTCGCCCTCCACTTT,TRBD1,TRBJ1-6,TRBV7-9,NA
CSAFRQGVKEKLFF,TGCAGTGCTTTTAGACAGGGTGTTAAGGAAAAACTGTTTTTT,TRBD1,TRBJ1-4,TRBV20-1,NA
CASAWDDRGGGIQYF,TGTGCCAGCGCGTGGGATGACAGGGGGGGAGGCATTCAGTACTTC,TRBD1,TRBJ2-4,TRBV12-3/TRBV12-4,NA
CASTRGGGMDEQFF,TGTGCCAGCACCCGGGGAGGGGGCATGGATGAGCAGTTCTTC,NA,TRBJ2-1,TRBV5-5,many
CASSYGTGNEQFF,TGTGCCAGCAGTTATGGGACAGGCAATGAGCAGTTCTTC,TRBD1,TRBJ2-1,TRBV5-6,NA
CASSDGPAQRPQHF,TGTGCCAGCAGTGATGGGCCAGCACAGCGGCCCCAGCATTTT,NA,TRBJ1-5,TRBV6-1,NA
CATLIPPTAPTSTDTQYF,TGTGCCACCCTCATTCCCCCCACAGCGCCTACTAGCACAGATACGCAGTATTTT,NA,TRBJ2-3,TRBV2,NA
CASNSRGQNSPLHF,TGTGCCAGTAATAGCAGGGGGCAAAATTCACCCCTCCACTTT,TRBD1,TRBJ1-6,TRBV19,NA